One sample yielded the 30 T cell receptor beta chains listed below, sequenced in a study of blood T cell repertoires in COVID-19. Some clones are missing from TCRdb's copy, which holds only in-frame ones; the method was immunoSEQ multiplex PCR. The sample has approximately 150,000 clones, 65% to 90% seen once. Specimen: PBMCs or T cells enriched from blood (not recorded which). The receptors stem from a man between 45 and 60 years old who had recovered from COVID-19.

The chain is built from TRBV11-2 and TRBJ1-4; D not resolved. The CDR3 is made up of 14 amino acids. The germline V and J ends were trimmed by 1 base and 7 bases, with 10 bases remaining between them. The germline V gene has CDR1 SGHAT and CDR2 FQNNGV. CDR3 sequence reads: CASSLVRTGEKLFF. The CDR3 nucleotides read TGTGCCAGCAGCTTAGTCCGAACGGGTGAAAAACTGTTTTTT.

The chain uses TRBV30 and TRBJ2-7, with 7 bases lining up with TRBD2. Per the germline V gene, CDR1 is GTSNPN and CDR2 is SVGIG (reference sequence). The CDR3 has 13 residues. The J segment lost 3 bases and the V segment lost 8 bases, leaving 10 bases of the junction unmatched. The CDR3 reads CANGRQGLYEQYF. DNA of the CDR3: TGTGCCAACGGGAGGCAGGGCCTCTACGAGCAGTACTTC.

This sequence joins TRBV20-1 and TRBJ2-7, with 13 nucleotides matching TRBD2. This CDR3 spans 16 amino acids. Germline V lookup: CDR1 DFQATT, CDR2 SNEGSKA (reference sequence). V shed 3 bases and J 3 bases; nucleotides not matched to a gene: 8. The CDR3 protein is CSASDPGLAGIYEQYF. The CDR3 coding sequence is TGCAGTGCTAGTGACCCGGGACTAGCGGGAATCTACGAGCAGTACTTC.

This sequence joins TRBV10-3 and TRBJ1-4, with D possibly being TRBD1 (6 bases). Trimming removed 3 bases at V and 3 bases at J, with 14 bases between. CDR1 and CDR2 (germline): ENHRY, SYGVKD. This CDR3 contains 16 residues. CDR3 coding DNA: TGTGCCATCAGTGATTCCCCCAAGGGGGCTAATGAAAAACTGTTTTTT. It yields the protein CAISDSPKGANEKLFF.

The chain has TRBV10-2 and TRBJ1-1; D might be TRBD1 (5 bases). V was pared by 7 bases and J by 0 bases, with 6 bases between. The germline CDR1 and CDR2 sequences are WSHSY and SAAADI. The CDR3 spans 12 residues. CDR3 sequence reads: CASTGMNTEAFF. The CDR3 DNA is TGCGCCAGCACAGGGATGAACACTGAAGCTTTCTTT.

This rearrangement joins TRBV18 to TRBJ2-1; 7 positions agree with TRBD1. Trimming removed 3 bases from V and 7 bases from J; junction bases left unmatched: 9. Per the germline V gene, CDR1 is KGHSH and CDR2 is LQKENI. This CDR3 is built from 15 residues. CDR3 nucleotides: TGTGCCAGCTCACCTCTACAGGGGCAAATGAATGAGCAGTTCTTC. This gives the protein CASSPLQGQMNEQFF.

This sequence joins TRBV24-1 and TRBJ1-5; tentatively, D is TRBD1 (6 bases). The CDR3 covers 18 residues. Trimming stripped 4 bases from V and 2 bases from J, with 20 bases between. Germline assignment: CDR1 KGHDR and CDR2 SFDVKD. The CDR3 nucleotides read TGTGCCACCAGTGACCCCACAACAGGGAGAGAGGGCAATCAGCCCCAGCATTTT. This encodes CATSDPTTGREGNQPQHF.

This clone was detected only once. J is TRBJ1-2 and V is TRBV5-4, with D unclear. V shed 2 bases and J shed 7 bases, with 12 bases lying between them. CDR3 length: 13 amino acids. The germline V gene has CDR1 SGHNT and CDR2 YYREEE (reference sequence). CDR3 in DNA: TGTGCCAGCAGCTTTCAGGATCGTCGTGGCTACACCTTC. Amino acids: CASSFQDRRGYTF.

The CDR3 DNA sequence: TGCGCCAGCAGCTTGGCCGGACAGGGAATGTATGAGCAGTACTTC. Translated, it gives CASSLAGQGMYEQYF. The J gene is TRBJ2-7, the V gene TRBV5-1; 8 nucleotides align to TRBD1. The CDR3 runs 15 residues. Germline V lookup: CDR1 SGHRS, CDR2 YFSETQ. The V segment lost 0 bases and the J segment 7 bases; nucleotides outside the gene matches: 9. The entire variable domain, with the rest obtained from reference TRBV5-1 and TRBJ2-7, is as follows: KAGVTQTPRYLIKTRGQQVTLSCSPISGHRSVSWYQQTPGQGLQFLFEYFSETQRNKGNFPGRFSGRQFSNSRSEMNVSTLELGDSALYLCASSLAGQGMYEQYFGPGTRLTVT.

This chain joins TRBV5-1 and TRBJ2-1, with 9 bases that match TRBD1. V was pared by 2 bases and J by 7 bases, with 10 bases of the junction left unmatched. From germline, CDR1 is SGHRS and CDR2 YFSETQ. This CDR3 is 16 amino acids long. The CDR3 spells CASSFGVATGGNEQFF. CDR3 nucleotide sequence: TGCGCCAGCAGCTTTGGGGTGGCGACAGGGGGTAATGAGCAGTTCTTC.

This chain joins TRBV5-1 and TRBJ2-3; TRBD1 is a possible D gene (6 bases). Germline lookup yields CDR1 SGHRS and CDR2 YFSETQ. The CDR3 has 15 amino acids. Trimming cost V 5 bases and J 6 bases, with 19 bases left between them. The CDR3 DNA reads TGCGCCAGCAGACCGGCGGGTACAGGGTCGGATACGCAGTATTTT. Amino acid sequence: CASRPAGTGSDTQYF. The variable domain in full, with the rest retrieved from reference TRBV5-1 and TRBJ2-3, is KAGVTQTPRYLIKTRGQQVTLSCSPISGHRSVSWYQQTPGQGLQFLFEYFSETQRNKGNFPGRFSGRQFSNSRSEMNVSTLELGDSALYLCASRPAGTGSDTQYFGPGTRLTVL.

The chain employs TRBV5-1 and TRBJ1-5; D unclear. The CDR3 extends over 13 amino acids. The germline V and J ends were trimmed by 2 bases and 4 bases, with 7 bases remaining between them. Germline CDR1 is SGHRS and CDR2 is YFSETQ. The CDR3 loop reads CASSFEGNQPQHF. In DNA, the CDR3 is TGCGCCAGCAGCTTCGAGGGAAATCAGCCCCAGCATTTT.

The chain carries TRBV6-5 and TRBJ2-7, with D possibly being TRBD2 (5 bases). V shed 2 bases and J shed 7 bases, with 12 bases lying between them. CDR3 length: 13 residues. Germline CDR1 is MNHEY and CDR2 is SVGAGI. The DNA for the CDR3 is TGTGCCAGCAGTTACCAGGTTACGGGGGAGCAGTACTTC. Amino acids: CASSYQVTGEQYF.

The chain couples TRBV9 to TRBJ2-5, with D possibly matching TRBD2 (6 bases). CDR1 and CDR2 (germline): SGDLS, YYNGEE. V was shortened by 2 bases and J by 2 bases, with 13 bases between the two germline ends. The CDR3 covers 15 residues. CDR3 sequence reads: CASSVLGSGQETQYF. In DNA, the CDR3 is TGTGCCAGCAGCGTTCTTGGTAGCGGTCAAGAGACCCAGTACTTC.

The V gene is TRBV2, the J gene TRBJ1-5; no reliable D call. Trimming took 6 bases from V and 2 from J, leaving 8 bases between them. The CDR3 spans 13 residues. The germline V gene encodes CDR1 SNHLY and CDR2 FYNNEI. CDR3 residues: CASRERGNQPQHF. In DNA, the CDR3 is TGTGCCAGCAGGGAGCGGGGCAATCAGCCCCAGCATTTT.

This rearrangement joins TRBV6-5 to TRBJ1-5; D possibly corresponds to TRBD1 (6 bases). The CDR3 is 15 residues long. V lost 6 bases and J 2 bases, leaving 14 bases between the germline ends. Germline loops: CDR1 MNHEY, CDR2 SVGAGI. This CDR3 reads CASRVGANGNQPQHF. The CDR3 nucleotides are TGTGCCAGCAGGGTGGGGGCCAATGGCAATCAGCCCCAGCATTTT.

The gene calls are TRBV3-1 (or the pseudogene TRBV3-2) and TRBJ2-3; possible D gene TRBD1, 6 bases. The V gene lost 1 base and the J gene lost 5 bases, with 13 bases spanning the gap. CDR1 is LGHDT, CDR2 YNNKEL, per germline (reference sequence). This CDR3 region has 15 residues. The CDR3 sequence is CASSQGVGAGDTQYF. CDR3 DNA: TGTGCCAGCAGCCAAGGAGTGGGGGCGGGAGATACGCAGTATTTT.

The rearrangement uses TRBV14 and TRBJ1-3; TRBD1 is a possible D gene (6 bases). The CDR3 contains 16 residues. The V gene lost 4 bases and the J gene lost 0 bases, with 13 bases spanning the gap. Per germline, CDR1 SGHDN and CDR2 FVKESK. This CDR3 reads CASSPWTETSGNTIYF. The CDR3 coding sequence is TGTGCCAGCAGCCCGTGGACAGAAACCTCTGGAAACACCATATATTTT.

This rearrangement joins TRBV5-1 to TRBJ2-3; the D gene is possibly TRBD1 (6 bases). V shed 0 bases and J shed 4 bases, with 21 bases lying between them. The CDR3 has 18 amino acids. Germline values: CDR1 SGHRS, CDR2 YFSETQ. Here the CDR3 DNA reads TGCGCCAGCAGCTTGGGTGGGACAACCGGGGTGGGGTCAGATACGCAGTATTTT. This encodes CASSLGGTTGVGSDTQYF.

CDR3 nucleotides: TGTGCCAGTAGCATTGGGGTAGCGGTGAACTACGAGACCCAGTACTTC. It translates to CASSIGVAVNYETQYF. The J gene is TRBJ2-5, the V gene TRBV19; a possible D gene is TRBD2 (6 bases). V was pared by 6 bases and J by 5 bases, with 22 bases between. Per germline, CDR1 LNHDA and CDR2 SQIVND (reference sequence). The CDR3 sequence is 16 residues long. The variable domain in full, with the rest retrieved from reference TRBV19 and TRBJ2-5, is DGGITQSPKYLFRKEGQNVTLSCEQNLNHDAMYWYRQDPGQGLRLIYYSQIVNDFQKGDIAEGYSVSREKKESFPLTVTSAQKNPTAFYLCASSIGVAVNYETQYFGPGTRLLVL.

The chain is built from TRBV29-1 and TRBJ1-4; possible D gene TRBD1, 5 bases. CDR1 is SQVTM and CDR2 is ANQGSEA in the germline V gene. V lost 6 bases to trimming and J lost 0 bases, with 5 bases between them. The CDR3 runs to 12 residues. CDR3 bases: TGCAGCGTAGGGGCAACTAATGAAAAACTGTTTTTT. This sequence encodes CSVGATNEKLFF.

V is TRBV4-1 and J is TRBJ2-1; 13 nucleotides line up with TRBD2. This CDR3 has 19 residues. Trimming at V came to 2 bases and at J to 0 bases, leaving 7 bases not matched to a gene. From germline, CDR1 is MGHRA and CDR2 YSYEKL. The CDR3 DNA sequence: TGCGCCAGCAGCCAAATGACTAGCGGGGGGACTAGCTCCTACAATGAGCAGTTCTTC. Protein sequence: CASSQMTSGGTSSYNEQFF.

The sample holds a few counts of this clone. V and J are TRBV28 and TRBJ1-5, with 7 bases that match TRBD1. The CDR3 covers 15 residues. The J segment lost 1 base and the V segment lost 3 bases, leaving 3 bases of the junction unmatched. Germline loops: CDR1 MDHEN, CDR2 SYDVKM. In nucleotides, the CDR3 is TGTGCCAGCAGTTTTGGGACAGTCAGCAATCAGCCCCAGCATTTT. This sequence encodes CASSFGTVSNQPQHF.

This CDR3 is CASSARDRGTEAFF. CDR3 nucleotide sequence: TGTGCCAGCAGCGCTCGGGACAGGGGGACTGAAGCTTTCTTT. The rearrangement uses TRBV3-1 (or the pseudogene TRBV3-2) and TRBJ1-1; 11 nucleotides agree with TRBD1. CDR1 LGHDT and CDR2 YNNKEL come from the germline V gene (reference sequence). V shed 5 bases and J 5 bases; nucleotides not matched to a gene: 4. There are 14 residues in the CDR3.

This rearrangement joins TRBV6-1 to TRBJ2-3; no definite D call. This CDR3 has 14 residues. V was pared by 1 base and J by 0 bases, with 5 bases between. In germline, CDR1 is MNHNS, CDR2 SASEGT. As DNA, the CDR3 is TGTGCCAGCAGTGAAGGAGGAAGCACAGATACGCAGTATTTT. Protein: CASSEGGSTDTQYF.

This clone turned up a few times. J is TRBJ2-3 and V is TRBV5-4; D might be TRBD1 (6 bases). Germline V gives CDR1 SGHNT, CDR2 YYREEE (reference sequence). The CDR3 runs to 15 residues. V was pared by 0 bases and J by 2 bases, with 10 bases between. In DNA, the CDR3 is TGTGCCAGCAGCTTGGGGGGGCCTCACACAGATACGCAGTATTTT. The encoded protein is CASSLGGPHTDTQYF. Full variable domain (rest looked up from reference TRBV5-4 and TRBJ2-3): ETGVTQSPTHLIKTRGQQVTLRCSSQSGHNTVSWYQQALGQGPQFIFQYYREEENGRGNFPPRFSGLQFPNYSSELNVNALELDDSALYLCASSLGGPHTDTQYFGPGTRLTVL.

The chain's CDR3 is CASSARRATGLNTEAFF. The CDR3 DNA reads as TGTGCCAGCAGCGCCAGACGTGCGACAGGTCTGAACACTGAAGCTTTCTTT. The chain has TRBV9 and TRBJ1-1; D might be TRBD1 (6 bases). The CDR3 spans 17 residues. Deletions cut 3 bases from V and 0 bases from J, with 18 bases between. Germline V gene lookup returns CDR1 SGDLS and CDR2 YYNGEE.

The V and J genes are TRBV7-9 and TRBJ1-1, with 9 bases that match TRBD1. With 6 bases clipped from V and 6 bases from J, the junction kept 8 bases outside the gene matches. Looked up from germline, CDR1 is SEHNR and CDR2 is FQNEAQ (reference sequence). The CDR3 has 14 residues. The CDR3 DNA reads TGTGCCAGCAGTCCCGGGACAGGGCGGGCTGAAGCTTTCTTT. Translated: CASSPGTGRAEAFF.

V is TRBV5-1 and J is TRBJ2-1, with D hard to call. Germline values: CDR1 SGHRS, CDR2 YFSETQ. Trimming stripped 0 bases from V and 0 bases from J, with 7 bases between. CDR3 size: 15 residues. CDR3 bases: TGCGCCAGCAGCTTGGACCCCGGCTCCTACAATGAGCAGTTCTTC. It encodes CASSLDPGSYNEQFF.

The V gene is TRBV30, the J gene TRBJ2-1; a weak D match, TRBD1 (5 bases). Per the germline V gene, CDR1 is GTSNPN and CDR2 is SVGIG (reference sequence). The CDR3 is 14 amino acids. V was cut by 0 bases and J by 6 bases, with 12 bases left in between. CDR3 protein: CAWSVQVGPNEQFF. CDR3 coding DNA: TGTGCCTGGAGTGTACAGGTAGGACCCAATGAGCAGTTCTTC.